This T cell receptor beta chain was retrieved from a study of Ad26.COV2.S vaccination and SARS-CoV-2 variants (dated by TCRdb to the early 2020s). Study-wide context: Vaccine-arm donors were drawn from COV1001, a multicentre, randomized, double-blind, placebo-controlled phase I-IIa trial of Ad26.COV2.S in healthy adults. Trial participants were randomized into five groups of five, in which low-dose or high-dose Ad26.COV2.S was given once or twice, or placebo was given on both occasions. A total of roughly 32 samples were included in the TCR-sequenced set, comprising around 20 Ad26.COV2.S vaccine recipients, 5 placebo recipients and 8 SARS-CoV-2 convalescent individuals. Investigators did not know the trial group allocation while performing experiments and assessing outcomes. Ad26.COV2.S was administered intramuscularly at 5 x 10^10 or 1 x 10^11 viral particles, either as a single shot or as two shots given 56 days apart. TCRbeta repertoire sequencing was used to assess the specificity and breadth of SARS-CoV-2-reactive T cell receptors after Ad26.COV2.S vaccination.

The paper's findings and limits, for the study overall: Vaccine and placebo recipients had comparable non-spike TCR breadth, which fits with the vaccine containing only spike. The authors noted that the TCR breadth and depth analyses may have underestimated total T cell responses. The study was not powered for comparison of responses between vaccine doses or regimens. After vaccination, spike-specific CD8+ and CD4+ T cell responses were reported to show substantial breadth. Compared with placebo recipients, Ad26.COV2.S recipients showed higher spike-specific TCR breadth (P = 0.0014).

Interpreted using the paper, the treatment or condition label stands for: some 20 received Ad26.COV2.S at low or high dose, single or two shots; roughly 5 received placebo; per-sample allocation not given. Repertoires of vaccine and placebo recipients were sequenced from samples taken on day 63 after the first injection. Cohort 1b enrolled 25 adults aged 18-55 years at a single site in Boston, USA, between 29 July and 7 August 2020. Ad26.COV2.S consisted of a replication-incompetent adenovirus type 26 vector by which a prefusion-stabilized SARS-CoV-2 spike protein from the original Wuhan strain was expressed. The CDR3, from cysteine to phenylalanine, totals 15 residues. Just the 45-base CDR3 DNA is kept, in frame starting at base 1. CDR1 SGHTA and CDR2 FQGNSA were looked up in the germline V gene. V and J are truncated by 5 bases and 0 bases respectively, leaving an intervening sequence of 11 bases.

The immunoSEQ Assay was used to sequence TCRbeta CDR3 regions. After extraction, genomic DNA underwent amplification by bias-controlled multiplex PCR, followed by high-throughput sequencing. Under the source paper's analysis protocol: Collapsing and filtering of sequences were performed to quantify the absolute abundance of each unique TCRbeta CDR3 region. Usable DNA was measured by amplifying reference genes present in all nucleated cells, and TCRbeta template counts were normalized to that usable DNA to estimate T cell fraction. Repertoire TCRs were annotated as SARS-CoV-2-specific by exact matching of V gene, CDR3 amino acid sequence and J gene to a known reactive TCR set. The reference SARS-CoV-2 TCR set was derived from MIRA and filtered for enrichment in COVID-19-positive ImmuneCODE repertoires, a step that removed public or cross-reactive TCRs. Using the MIRA antigens, annotated TCRs were further analysed by specific ORF or by position within an ORF. Breadth was defined as the number of annotated unique rearrangements divided by the total number of unique productive rearrangements, and depth was defined as the summed frequency of the annotated unique rearrangements. Group comparisons of TCR breadth used two-sided Wilcoxon rank-sum tests. TCRdb took over this immuneACCESS table, retaining in-frame rearrangements with V and J assigned. Such tables are incomplete; in checked studies, under half of the missing clones stem from an unresolved V gene, and the remainder is unexplained. That table supplies the V and J calls and clone size; D and trimming were determined from the DNA. The sample records fewer than 400,000 clones, roughly 86% of which are singletons. Less than 2% of the sample belongs to the ten largest clones.

As to this clone: Its antigen is still unknown. It has no much larger one-base neighbor in the sample; base qualities were not kept.

The sequence derives from a person between 18 and 65 years old who received the Ad26.COV2.S COVID-19 vaccine or a placebo. The chain is encoded by TRBV7-2 joined to TRBJ2-1; the D region possibly corresponds to TRBD2 (6 bases align). This specimen consisted of peripheral blood, obtained in a trial of Ad26.COV2.S vaccine versus placebo. The DNA is as follows: TGTGCCAGCAGCCTCGGGGGTACCTCCTACAATGAGCAGTTCTTC. Its protein product is CASSLGGTSYNEQFF. Reference TRBV7-2 and TRBJ2-1 proteins supply the regions before and after the CDR3; the full variable domain is: GAGVSQSPSNKVTEKGKDVELRCDPISGHTALYWYRQSLGQGLEFLIYFQGNSAPDKSGLPSDRFSAERTGGSVSTLTIQRTQQEDSAVYLCASSLGGTSYNEQFFGPGTRLTVL.